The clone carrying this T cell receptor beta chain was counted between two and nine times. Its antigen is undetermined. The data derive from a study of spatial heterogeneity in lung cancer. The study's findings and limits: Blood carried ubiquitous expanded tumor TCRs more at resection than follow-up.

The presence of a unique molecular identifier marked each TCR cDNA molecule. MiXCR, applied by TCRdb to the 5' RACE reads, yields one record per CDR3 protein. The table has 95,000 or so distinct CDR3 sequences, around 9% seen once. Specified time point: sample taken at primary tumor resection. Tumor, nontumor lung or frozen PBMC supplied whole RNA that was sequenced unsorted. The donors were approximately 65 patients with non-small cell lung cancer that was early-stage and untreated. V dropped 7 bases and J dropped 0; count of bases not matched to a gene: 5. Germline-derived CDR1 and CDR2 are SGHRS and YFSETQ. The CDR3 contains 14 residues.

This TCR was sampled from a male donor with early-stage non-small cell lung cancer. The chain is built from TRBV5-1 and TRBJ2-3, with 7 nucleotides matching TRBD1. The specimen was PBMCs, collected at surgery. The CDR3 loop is CASSRQGSTDTQYF. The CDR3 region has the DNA TGCGCCAGCTCAAGACAGGGAAGCACAGATACGCAGTATTTT.